Listed below are T cell receptor beta chains from one sample, sequenced in a study of T-cell memory formation after mild COVID-19. In TCRdb, the 5' RACE reads were re-called with MiXCR into one record per CDR3 protein. The sample lists approximately 150,000 distinct CDR3 sequences, about an eighth occurring once. Sequencing input: PBMCs or a T cell subset sorted from them (not recorded which). These TCRs come from a man between 18 and 29 years old who had mild COVID-19 (a few samples of this study predate the infection). Cell type and time point are not known. Both conserved end residues are part of each CDR3. Each record gives: J gene, clone size, V gene, D gene, CDR3 protein, CDR3 DNA. The D gene is left open where the match is weak. Rows may omit the clone size; those that give it use once, few, many or a size class.

J: TRBJ2-2
size: few
V: TRBV18
D: -
CDR3: CASSLRGLGTNTGELFF
DNA: TGTGCCAGCTCACTCCGGGGTCTGGGGACGAACACCGGGGAGCTGTTTTTT

J: TRBJ2-2
size: -
V: TRBV27
D: -
CDR3: CASSSPSGTATGELFF
DNA: TGTGCCAGCAGTTCCCCATCCGGGACGGCTACCGGGGAGCTGTTTTTT

J: TRBJ2-5
size: many
V: TRBV3-1
D: -
CDR3: CASSQDWQGLQETQYF
DNA: TGTGCCAGCAGCCAAGATTGGCAGGGCCTCCAAGAGACCCAGTACTTC

J: TRBJ1-4
size: many
V: TRBV3-1
D: -
CDR3: CASSRWDEATNEKLFF
DNA: TGTGCCAGCAGCCGATGGGACGAGGCAACTAATGAAAAACTGTTTTTT

J: TRBJ2-1
size: few
V: TRBV7-8
D: TRBD2
CDR3: CASSSLAGENEQFF
DNA: TGTGCCAGCAGCTCATTAGCGGGGGAAAATGAGCAGTTCTTC

J: TRBJ1-1
size: -
V: TRBV3-1
D: -
CDR3: CASSRPGITEAFF
DNA: TGTGCCAGCAGCCGCCCGGGGATTACTGAAGCTTTCTTT

J: TRBJ1-5
size: -
V: TRBV21-1
D: -
CDR3: CASSKVWTGGEVRYQPQHF
DNA: TGTGCCAGCAGCAAAGTTTGGACAGGGGGCGAGGTGAGGTATCAGCCCCAGCATTTT

J: TRBJ2-1
size: -
V: TRBV5-1
D: -
CDR3: CASSPARTAYNEQFF
DNA: TGCGCCAGCAGCCCAGCAAGGACAGCCTACAATGAGCAGTTCTTC

J: TRBJ1-2
size: -
V: TRBV29-1
D: TRBD1
CDR3: CSAAYGGTGANYGYTF
DNA: TGCAGCGCCGCTTATGGCGGGACAGGGGCTAACTATGGCTACACCTTC

J: TRBJ1-4
size: few
V: TRBV20-1
D: -
CDR3: CSARMTGHPTNEKLFF
DNA: TGCAGTGCTAGGATGACAGGACACCCAACTAATGAAAAACTGTTTTTT

J: TRBJ1-5
size: few
V: TRBV20-1
D: -
CDR3: CSAIPVLARNNQPQHF
DNA: TGCAGTGCTATCCCCGTATTAGCCCGGAACAATCAGCCCCAGCATTTT

J: TRBJ1-2
size: -
V: TRBV20-1
D: TRBD1
CDR3: CSAVRDRDPYTF
DNA: TGCAGTGCTGTCCGGGACAGGGATCCCTACACCTTC

J: TRBJ2-3
size: -
V: TRBV5-1
D: TRBD1
CDR3: CASSLTGGRADTQYF
DNA: TGCGCCAGCAGTTTGACAGGGGGCAGGGCAGATACGCAGTATTTT

J: TRBJ1-5
size: -
V: TRBV19
D: -
CDR3: CASSIVSLHQPQHF
DNA: TGTGCCAGTAGTATAGTGAGTTTGCATCAGCCCCAGCATTTT

J: TRBJ1-1
size: -
V: TRBV18
D: -
CDR3: CASSPGRGLNTEAFF
DNA: TGTGCCAGCTCACCGGGGCGGGGCCTGAACACTGAAGCTTTCTTT

J: TRBJ2-3
size: -
V: TRBV7-2
D: -
CDR3: CASNQRRTASTDTQYF
DNA: TGTGCCAGCAACCAACGTCGGACAGCTAGCACAGATACGCAGTATTTT

J: TRBJ2-1
size: few
V: TRBV24-1
D: -
CDR3: CATSDGGAGWNEQFF
DNA: TGTGCCACCAGTGATGGGGGGGCGGGATGGAATGAGCAGTTCTTC

J: TRBJ2-4
size: -
V: TRBV10-2
D: TRBD2
CDR3: CASSSGTSGLAKNIQYF
DNA: TGCGCCAGCAGTTCCGGGACTAGCGGGCTAGCCAAAAACATTCAGTACTTC

J: TRBJ2-7
size: -
V: TRBV7-2
D: -
CDR3: CASSLQGEQYF
DNA: TGTGCCAGCAGCTTACAAGGCGAGCAGTACTTC

J: TRBJ2-5
size: many
V: TRBV5-1
D: TRBD1
CDR3: CASSQQGARETQYF
DNA: TGCGCCAGCAGCCAACAGGGGGCTAGGGAGACCCAGTACTTC

J: TRBJ1-5
size: few
V: TRBV12-3/TRBV12-4
D: -
CDR3: CASSLVANSNQPQHF
DNA: TGTGCCAGCAGTTTAGTGGCTAATAGCAATCAGCCCCAGCATTTT

J: TRBJ2-5
size: -
V: TRBV7-2
D: -
CDR3: CASSSPSLKETQYF
DNA: TGTGCCAGCAGCTCACCTTCGCTCAAAGAGACCCAGTACTTC

J: TRBJ2-2
size: few
V: TRBV7-2
D: TRBD2
CDR3: CASGLGLAGYGELFF
DNA: TGTGCCAGCGGGTTAGGACTAGCGGGGTACGGGGAGCTGTTTTTT

J: TRBJ2-5
size: few
V: TRBV5-1
D: -
CDR3: CASSLSTGAVRETQYF
DNA: TGCGCCAGCAGCTTGTCGACGGGGGCCGTCCGGGAGACCCAGTACTTC

J: TRBJ1-1
size: few
V: TRBV7-9
D: -
CDR3: CATTGRGQGTEAFF
DNA: TGTGCCACCACTGGTCGCGGCCAGGGTACTGAAGCTTTCTTT

J: TRBJ1-3
size: many
V: TRBV5-1
D: -
CDR3: CASSLVSGIAGNTIYF
DNA: TGCGCCAGCAGCTTGGTTTCTGGAATAGCGGGAAACACCATATATTTT

J: TRBJ1-4
size: -
V: TRBV30
D: -
CDR3: CAWRGGDSKLFF
DNA: TGTGCCTGGAGGGGGGGGGACTCCAAACTGTTTTTT

J: TRBJ1-1
size: many
V: TRBV3-1
D: -
CDR3: CASSLGGQGGTEAFF
DNA: TGTGCCAGCAGCCTCGGGGGGCAGGGCGGAACTGAAGCTTTCTTT

J: TRBJ2-7
size: -
V: TRBV20-1
D: -
CDR3: CSARRRDEQYF
DNA: TGCAGTGCCAGGAGAAGGGATGAGCAGTACTTC

J: TRBJ2-1
size: -
V: TRBV9
D: -
CDR3: CASSANNEQFF
DNA: TGTGCCAGCAGCGCCAACAATGAGCAGTTCTTC

J: TRBJ2-6
size: few
V: TRBV20-1
D: -
CDR3: CSASPGSGANVLTF
DNA: TGCAGTGCTAGTCCCGGCTCCGGGGCCAACGTCCTGACTTTC

J: TRBJ1-5
size: few
V: TRBV20-1
D: -
CDR3: CSASDSNQPQHF
DNA: TGCAGTGCTAGCGATAGCAATCAGCCCCAGCATTTT

J: TRBJ2-1
size: once
V: TRBV7-2
D: TRBD1
CDR3: CASSSRQGYNEQFF
DNA: TGTGCCAGCAGCTCTAGACAGGGCTACAATGAGCAGTTCTTC

J: TRBJ1-5
size: -
V: TRBV28
D: -
CDR3: CASRTERGQPQHF
DNA: TGTGCCAGCAGGACAGAGAGAGGACAGCCCCAGCATTTT

J: TRBJ1-2
size: -
V: TRBV4-3
D: TRBD1
CDR3: CASSQAAGTGEYGYTF
DNA: TGCGCCAGCAGCCAAGCTGCCGGGACAGGGGAGTATGGCTACACCTTC

J: TRBJ2-7
size: few
V: TRBV5-5
D: TRBD1
CDR3: CASSWAWTGSYEQYF
DNA: TGTGCCAGCAGCTGGGCCTGGACAGGCTCCTACGAGCAGTACTTC

J: TRBJ2-7
size: -
V: TRBV4-1
D: -
CDR3: CASSQGWTTYEQYF
DNA: TGCGCCAGCAGCCAAGGTTGGACAACCTACGAGCAGTACTTC

J: TRBJ1-2
size: -
V: TRBV11-2
D: TRBD1
CDR3: CASASPGTDGYTF
DNA: TGTGCCAGCGCCTCGCCCGGGACAGATGGCTACACCTTC

J: TRBJ2-4
size: -
V: TRBV7-9
D: TRBD1
CDR3: CASSLTGTGRDIQYF
DNA: TGTGCCAGCAGCTTAACCGGGACAGGAAGGGACATTCAGTACTTC

J: TRBJ1-4
size: -
V: TRBV2
D: -
CDR3: CASTGKLGEKLFF
DNA: TGTGCCAGCACGGGGAAGCTCGGTGAAAAACTGTTTTTT

J: TRBJ2-3
size: many
V: TRBV5-6
D: -
CDR3: CASSFYSSTDTQYF
DNA: TGTGCCAGCAGCTTCTACTCTAGCACAGATACGCAGTATTTT

J: TRBJ2-2
size: few
V: TRBV18
D: -
CDR3: CASSAGANTGELFF
DNA: TGTGCCAGCTCAGCAGGGGCGAACACCGGGGAGCTGTTTTTT

J: TRBJ1-2
size: -
V: TRBV6-5
D: -
CDR3: CASTITAGREGYGYTF
DNA: TGTGCCAGCACCATTACGGCGGGAAGGGAAGGCTATGGCTACACCTTC

J: TRBJ1-5
size: -
V: TRBV6-5
D: TRBD1
CDR3: CASSPLGQGGDQPQHF
DNA: TGTGCCAGCAGTCCCCTCGGACAGGGCGGTGATCAGCCCCAGCATTTT

J: TRBJ1-5
size: few
V: TRBV4-2
D: TRBD1
CDR3: CASSRGTANQPQHF
DNA: TGTGCCAGCAGCCGCGGGACAGCGAATCAGCCCCAGCATTTT

J: TRBJ2-4
size: -
V: TRBV5-1
D: TRBD1
CDR3: CASSAGTGNIQYF
DNA: TGCGCCAGCAGCGCCGGGACAGGGAACATTCAGTACTTC

J: TRBJ1-2
size: -
V: TRBV7-2
D: TRBD1
CDR3: CASSFHPGTGTYGYTF
DNA: TGTGCCAGCAGCTTTCACCCTGGGACAGGAACATATGGCTACACCTTC

J: TRBJ2-5
size: -
V: TRBV4-3
D: -
CDR3: CASSQEATGETQYF
DNA: TGCGCCAGCAGCCAAGAAGCGACGGGAGAGACCCAGTACTTC